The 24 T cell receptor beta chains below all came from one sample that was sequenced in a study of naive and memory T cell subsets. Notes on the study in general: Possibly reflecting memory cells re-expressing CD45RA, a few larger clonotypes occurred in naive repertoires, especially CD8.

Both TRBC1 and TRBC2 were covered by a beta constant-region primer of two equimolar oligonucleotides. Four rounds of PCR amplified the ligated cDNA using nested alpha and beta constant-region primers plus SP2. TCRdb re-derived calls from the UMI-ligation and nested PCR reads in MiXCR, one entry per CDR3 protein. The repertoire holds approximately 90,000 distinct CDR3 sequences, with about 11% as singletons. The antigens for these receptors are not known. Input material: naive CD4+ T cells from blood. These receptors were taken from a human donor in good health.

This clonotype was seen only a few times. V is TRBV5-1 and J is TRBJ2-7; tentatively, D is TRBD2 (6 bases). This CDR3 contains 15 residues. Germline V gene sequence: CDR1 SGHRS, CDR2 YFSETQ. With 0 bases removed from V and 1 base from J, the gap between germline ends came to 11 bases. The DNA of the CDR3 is TGCGCCAGCAGCTTGGCGGCGGGGAGGTCCTACGAGCAGTACTTC. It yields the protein CASSLAAGRSYEQYF.

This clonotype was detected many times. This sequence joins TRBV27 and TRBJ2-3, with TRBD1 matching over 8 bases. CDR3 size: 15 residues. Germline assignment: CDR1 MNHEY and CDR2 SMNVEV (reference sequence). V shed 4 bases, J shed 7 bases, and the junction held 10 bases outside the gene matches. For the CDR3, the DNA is TGTGCCAGCAGTTCGGGACAGGACCACAAGAATACGCAGTATTTT. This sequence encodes CASSSGQDHKNTQYF.

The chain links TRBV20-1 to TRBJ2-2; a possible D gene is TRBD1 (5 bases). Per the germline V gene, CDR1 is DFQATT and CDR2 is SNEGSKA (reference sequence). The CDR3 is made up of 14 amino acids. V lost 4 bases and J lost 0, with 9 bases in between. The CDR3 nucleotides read TGCAGTGCTAAACCAGGGACGAACACCGGGGAGCTGTTTTTT. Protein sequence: CSAKPGTNTGELFF.

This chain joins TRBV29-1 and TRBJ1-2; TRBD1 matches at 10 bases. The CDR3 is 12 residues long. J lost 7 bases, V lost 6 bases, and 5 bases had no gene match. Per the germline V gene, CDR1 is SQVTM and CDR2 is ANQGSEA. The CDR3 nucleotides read TGCAGCGTGACAGGGGGCGCGGGTGGCTACACCTTC. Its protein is CSVTGGAGGYTF. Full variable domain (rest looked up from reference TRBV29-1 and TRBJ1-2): SAVISQKPSRDICQRGTSLTIQCQVDSQVTMMFWYRQQPGQSLTLIATANQGSEATYESGFVIDKFPISRPNLTFSTLTVSNMSPEDSSIYLCSVTGGAGGYTFGSGTRLTVV.

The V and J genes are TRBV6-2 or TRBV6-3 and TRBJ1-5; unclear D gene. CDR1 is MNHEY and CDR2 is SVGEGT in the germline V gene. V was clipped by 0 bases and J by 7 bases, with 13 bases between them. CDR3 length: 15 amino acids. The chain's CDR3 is CASSYSSRVGQPQHF. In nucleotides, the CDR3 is TGTGCCAGCAGTTACTCGTCGAGGGTCGGGCAGCCCCAGCATTTT.

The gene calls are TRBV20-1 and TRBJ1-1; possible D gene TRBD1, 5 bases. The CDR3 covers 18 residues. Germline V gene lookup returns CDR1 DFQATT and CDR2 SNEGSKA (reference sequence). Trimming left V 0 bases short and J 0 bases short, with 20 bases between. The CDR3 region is CSARDYMGRLKMNTEAFF. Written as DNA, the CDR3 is TGCAGTGCTAGAGATTATATGGGACGGCTGAAGATGAACACTGAAGCTTTCTTT.

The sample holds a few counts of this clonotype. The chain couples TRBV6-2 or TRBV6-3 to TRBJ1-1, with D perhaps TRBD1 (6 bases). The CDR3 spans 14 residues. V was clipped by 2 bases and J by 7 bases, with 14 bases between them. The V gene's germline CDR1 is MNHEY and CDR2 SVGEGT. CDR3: CASSYGNPGDEAFF. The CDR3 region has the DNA TGTGCCAGCAGTTACGGGAATCCAGGGGATGAAGCTTTCTTT.

The CDR3 DNA reads as TGCGCCAGCAGGGAGGTAATTGGAAATGAGCAGTTCTTC. Its protein product is CASREVIGNEQFF. V gene TRBV5-1 combines with J gene TRBJ2-1; a weak D match, TRBD2 (5 bases). Looked up from germline, CDR1 is SGHRS and CDR2 is YFSETQ. The V end was cut by 5 bases, the J end by 7 bases, with 13 bases between. The length of the CDR3 is 13 residues.

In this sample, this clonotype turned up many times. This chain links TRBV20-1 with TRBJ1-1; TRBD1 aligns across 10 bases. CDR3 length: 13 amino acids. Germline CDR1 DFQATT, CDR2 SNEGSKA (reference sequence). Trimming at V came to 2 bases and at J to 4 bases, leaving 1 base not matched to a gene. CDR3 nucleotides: TGCAGTGCTAGAAGGGACAGGGGCACTGAAGCTTTCTTT. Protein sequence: CSARRDRGTEAFF.

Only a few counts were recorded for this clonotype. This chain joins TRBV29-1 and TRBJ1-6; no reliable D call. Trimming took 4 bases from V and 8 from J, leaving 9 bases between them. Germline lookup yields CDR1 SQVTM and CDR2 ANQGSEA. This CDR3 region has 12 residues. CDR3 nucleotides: TGCAGCGTTGGGTGGAGACATTCACCCCTCCACTTT. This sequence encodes CSVGWRHSPLHF.

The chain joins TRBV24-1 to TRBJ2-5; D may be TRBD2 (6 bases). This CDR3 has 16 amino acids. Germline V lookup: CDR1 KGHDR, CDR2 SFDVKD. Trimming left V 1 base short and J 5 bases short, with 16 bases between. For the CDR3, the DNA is TGTGCCACCAGTGATTTCGGGGAGGAGGAGCGGGAGACCCAGTACTTC. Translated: CATSDFGEEERETQYF.

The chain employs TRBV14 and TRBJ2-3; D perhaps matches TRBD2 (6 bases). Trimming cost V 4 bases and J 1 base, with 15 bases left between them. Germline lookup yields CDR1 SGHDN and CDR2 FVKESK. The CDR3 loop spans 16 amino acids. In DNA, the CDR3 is TGTGCCAGCAGCCGAGGACTAATTGGAGGCACAGATACGCAGTATTTT. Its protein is CASSRGLIGGTDTQYF.

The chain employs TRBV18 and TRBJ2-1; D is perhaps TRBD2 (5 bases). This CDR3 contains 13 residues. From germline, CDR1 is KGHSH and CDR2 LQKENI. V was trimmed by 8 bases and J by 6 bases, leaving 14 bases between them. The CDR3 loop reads CASLKTGVNEQFF. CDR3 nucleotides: TGTGCCAGCCTAAAAACCGGGGTCAATGAGCAGTTCTTC.

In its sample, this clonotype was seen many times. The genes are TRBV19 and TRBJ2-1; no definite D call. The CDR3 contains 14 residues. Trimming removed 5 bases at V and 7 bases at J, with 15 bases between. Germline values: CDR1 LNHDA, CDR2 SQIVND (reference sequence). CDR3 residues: CASSGDKSENEQFF. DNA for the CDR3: TGTGCCAGTAGTGGAGACAAGTCGGAGAATGAGCAGTTCTTC.

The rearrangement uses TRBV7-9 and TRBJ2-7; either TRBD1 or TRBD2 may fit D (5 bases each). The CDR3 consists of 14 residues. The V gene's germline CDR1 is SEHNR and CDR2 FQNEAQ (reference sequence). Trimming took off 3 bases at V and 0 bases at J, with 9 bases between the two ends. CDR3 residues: CASSLQGDSYEQYF. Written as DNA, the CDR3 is TGTGCCAGCAGCTTGCAGGGAGACTCCTACGAGCAGTACTTC.

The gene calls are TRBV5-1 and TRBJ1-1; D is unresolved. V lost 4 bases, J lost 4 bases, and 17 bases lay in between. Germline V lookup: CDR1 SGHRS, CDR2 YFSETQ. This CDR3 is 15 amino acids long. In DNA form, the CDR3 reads TGCGCCAGCAGCGCCGGACGGGAACTGATCACTGAAGCTTTCTTT. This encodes CASSAGRELITEAFF.

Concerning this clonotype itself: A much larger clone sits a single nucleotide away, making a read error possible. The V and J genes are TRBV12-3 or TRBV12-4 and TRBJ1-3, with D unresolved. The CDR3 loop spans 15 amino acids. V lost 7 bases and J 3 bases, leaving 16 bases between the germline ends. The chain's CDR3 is CASTPGMVCGNTIYF. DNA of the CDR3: TGTGCCAGCACCCCCGGGATGGTTTGTGGAAACACCATATATTTT.

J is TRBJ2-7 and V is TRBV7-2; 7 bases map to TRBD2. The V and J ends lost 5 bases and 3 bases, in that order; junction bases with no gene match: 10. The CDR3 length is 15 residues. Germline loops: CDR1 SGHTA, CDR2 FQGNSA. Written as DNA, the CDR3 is TGTGCCAGCAGCCTAGGTCCTAGCGGAGACTACGAGCAGTACTTC. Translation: CASSLGPSGDYEQYF.

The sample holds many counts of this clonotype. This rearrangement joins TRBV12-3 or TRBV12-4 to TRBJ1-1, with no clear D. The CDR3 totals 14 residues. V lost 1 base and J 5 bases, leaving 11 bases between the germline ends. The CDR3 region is CASSLGSPATEAFF. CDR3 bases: TGTGCCAGCAGTTTAGGCTCACCTGCTACTGAAGCTTTCTTT.

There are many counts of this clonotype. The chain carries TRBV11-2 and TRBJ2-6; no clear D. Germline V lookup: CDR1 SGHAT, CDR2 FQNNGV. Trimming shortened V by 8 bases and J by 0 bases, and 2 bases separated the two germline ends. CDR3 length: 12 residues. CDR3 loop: CASDSGANVLTF. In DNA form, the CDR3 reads TGTGCCAGCGACTCTGGGGCCAACGTCCTGACTTTC.

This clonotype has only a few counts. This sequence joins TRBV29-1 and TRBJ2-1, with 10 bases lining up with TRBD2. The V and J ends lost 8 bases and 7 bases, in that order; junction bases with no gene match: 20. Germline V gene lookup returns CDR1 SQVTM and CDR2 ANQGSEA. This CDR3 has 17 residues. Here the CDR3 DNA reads TGCAGCACAACTAATCCGAACACCGGGACTAGCGAGAATGAGCAGTTCTTC. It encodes CSTTNPNTGTSENEQFF.

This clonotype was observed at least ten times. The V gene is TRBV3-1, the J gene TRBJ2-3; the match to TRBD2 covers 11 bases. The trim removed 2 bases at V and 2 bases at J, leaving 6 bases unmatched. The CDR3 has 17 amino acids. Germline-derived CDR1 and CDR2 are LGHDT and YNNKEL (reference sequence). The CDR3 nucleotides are TGTGCCAGCAGCCAACACGGGACTAGCGGAACCACAGATACGCAGTATTTT. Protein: CASSQHGTSGTTDTQYF.

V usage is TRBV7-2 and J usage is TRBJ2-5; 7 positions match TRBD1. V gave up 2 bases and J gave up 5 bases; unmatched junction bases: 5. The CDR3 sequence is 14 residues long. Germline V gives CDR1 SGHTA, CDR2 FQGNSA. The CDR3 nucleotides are TGTGCCAGCAGCTTATGGACAGGCGGTGAGACCCAGTACTTC. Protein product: CASSLWTGGETQYF. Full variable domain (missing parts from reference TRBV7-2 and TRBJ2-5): GAGVSQSPSNKVTEKGKDVELRCDPISGHTALYWYRQSLGQGLEFLIYFQGNSAPDKSGLPSDRFSAERTGGSVSTLTIQRTQQEDSAVYLCASSLWTGGETQYFGPGTRLLVL.

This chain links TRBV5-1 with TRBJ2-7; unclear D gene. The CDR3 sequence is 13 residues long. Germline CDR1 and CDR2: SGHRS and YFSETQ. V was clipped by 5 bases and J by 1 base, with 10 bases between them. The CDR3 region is CASRVSTSYEQYF. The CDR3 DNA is TGCGCCAGCAGGGTATCCACTTCCTACGAGCAGTACTTC.